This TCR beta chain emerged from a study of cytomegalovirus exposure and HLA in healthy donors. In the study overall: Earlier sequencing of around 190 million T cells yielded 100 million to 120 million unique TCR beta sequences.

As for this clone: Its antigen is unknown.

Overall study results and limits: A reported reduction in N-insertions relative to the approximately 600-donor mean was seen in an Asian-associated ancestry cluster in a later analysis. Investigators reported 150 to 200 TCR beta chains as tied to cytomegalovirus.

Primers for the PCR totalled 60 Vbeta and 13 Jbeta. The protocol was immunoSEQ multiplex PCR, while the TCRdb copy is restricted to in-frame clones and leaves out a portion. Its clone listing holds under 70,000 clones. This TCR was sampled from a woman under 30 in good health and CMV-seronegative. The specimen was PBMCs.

The CDR3 protein is CASSLELAGGEETQYF. CDR3 sequence (DNA): TGCGCCAGCAGCTTGGAACTAGCGGGGGGGGAAGAGACCCAGTACTTC. The chain combines TRBV5-1 with TRBJ2-5; the match to TRBD2 covers 13 bases. The CDR3 length is 16 residues. Germline V CDR1 and CDR2: SGHRS, YFSETQ. V shed 0 bases, J shed 3 bases, and the junction held 2 bases outside the gene matches.